This passage covers 14 T cell receptor beta chains from one sample sequenced in a study of regulatory T cells in long-lasting Graves disease. Regarding time point: newly diagnosed GD, antithyroid drugs for less than 3 months. The authors made the TCR library using RNA they extracted from PBMCs. HTBI primers from iRepertoire and Arm-PCR of CDR3 regions yielded the TCR beta libraries. TCRdb reprocessed the multiplex PCR reads with MiXCR, giving one entry per CDR3 protein. The sample has around 450,000 distinct CDR3 sequences, 15% to 20% seen once. The data also belong to a second study, concerning T cells in Graves' hyperthyroidism and ophthalmopathy.

The sequences come from peripheral blood mononuclear cells (PBMCs), collected at new diagnosis, from a patient treated with antithyroid drugs. These receptors were taken from a man aged 35-49 years with Graves disease.

In its sample, this clonotype was seen many times. V and J are TRBV28 and TRBJ1-3, with no clear D. Trimming left V 10 bases short and J 0 bases short, with 13 bases between. Germline-derived CDR1 and CDR2 are MDHEN and SYDVKM. The CDR3 contains 14 residues. This CDR3 reads CATRDPSSGNTIYF. CDR3 DNA sequence: TGTGCCACCCGAGACCCAAGCTCTGGAAACACCATATATTTT.

At least ten counts were recorded for this clonotype. V and J are TRBV30 and TRBJ2-1; D remains unclear. The V and J ends lost 3 bases and 1 base respectively, with 4 bases between them. The germline CDR1 and CDR2 sequences are GTSNPN and SVGIG (reference sequence). The CDR3 covers 12 residues. DNA for the CDR3: TGTGCCTGGAGAGCGTCCTACAATGAGCAGTTCTTC. Translation gives CAWRASYNEQFF.

This clonotype was seen repeatedly, ten times or more. The genes are TRBV10-3 and TRBJ2-1, with TRBD2 identical over 14 bases. Germline values: CDR1 ENHRY, CDR2 SYGVKD. J gave up 8 bases and V 4 bases, and 7 bases lay outside the gene matches. This CDR3 has 16 residues. CDR3 region: CAISAGTSGSGDEQFF. In DNA, the CDR3 is TGTGCCATCAGTGCCGGGACTAGCGGGAGTGGAGATGAGCAGTTCTTC.

On this clonotype: A read error is possible here, since a much larger clone lies one base away. DNA of the CDR3: TGCAGTGCTAGCGAGGGCGGGAGTCCTGTCGATGGGCAGTTCTTC. Residues: CSASEGGSPVDGQFF. V gene TRBV20-1 combines with J gene TRBJ2-1; 7 bases align to TRBD2. Trimming took 3 bases from V and 12 from J; bases not matched to a gene: 17. Germline V lookup: CDR1 DFQATT, CDR2 SNEGSKA (reference sequence). CDR3 size: 15 residues.

This clonotype was found a few times. V gene TRBV20-1 combines with J gene TRBJ2-7; 13 positions agree with TRBD2. This CDR3 comprises 15 residues. Germline values: CDR1 DFQATT, CDR2 SNEGSKA (reference sequence). Unmatched junction bases numbered 7, after V lost 3 bases and J lost 5 bases. The CDR3 loop is CSASRLAGGGDEQYF. The DNA of the CDR3 is TGCAGTGCTAGCCGACTAGCGGGAGGTGGGGACGAGCAGTACTTC.

The table lists this clonotype with many counts. The chain employs TRBV2 and TRBJ2-3; tentatively, D is TRBD2 (5 bases). Germline V gene data show CDR1 as SNHLY and CDR2 as FYNNEI. The ends were cut back, 1 base at V and 6 bases at J, with 14 bases in the middle. The CDR3 contains 15 residues. CDR3 nucleotide sequence: TGTGCCAGCAGTGAAGGTGGGAGCCCCTGGGATACGCAGTATTTT. This gives the protein CASSEGGSPWDTQYF.

The V call is TRBV7-9, the J call TRBJ1-4, with 8 bases identical to TRBD1. The CDR3 length is 15 residues. V was clipped by 4 bases and J by 8 bases; unmatched bases: 9. Germline CDR1 is SEHNR and CDR2 is FQNEAQ (reference sequence). CDR3 protein: CASSSGQGKGEKLFF. CDR3 nucleotide sequence: TGTGCCAGCAGCTCTGGACAGGGTAAAGGGGAAAAACTGTTTTTT.

This clonotype has a count of ten or more. The genes are TRBV30 and TRBJ2-7, with D maybe TRBD2 (6 bases). This CDR3 spans 15 amino acids. The V gene's germline CDR1 is GTSNPN and CDR2 SVGIG (reference sequence). V gave up 3 bases and J gave up 3 bases, with 18 bases separating them. CDR3 loop: CAWSGDSGVYYEQYF. Here the CDR3 DNA reads TGTGCCTGGAGCGGGGATTCGGGGGTGTACTACGAGCAGTACTTC.

The table lists this clonotype with a few counts. This chain connects TRBV7-9 to TRBJ1-2; unclear D gene. The CDR3 contains 14 residues. Deletions cut 6 bases from V and 2 bases from J, with 13 bases between. Per the germline V gene, CDR1 is SEHNR and CDR2 is FQNEAQ (reference sequence). The CDR3 nucleotides are TGTGCCAGCAGTCCCGGACGGGGAAACTATGGCTACACCTTC. This gives the protein CASSPGRGNYGYTF.

The table lists this clonotype with many counts. The rearrangement links TRBV11-2 to TRBJ2-7; 8 bases are a match to TRBD2. The germline gives CDR1 SGHAT, CDR2 FQNNGV. This CDR3 comprises 14 residues. Germline trimming cut 5 bases from V and 3 bases from J; bases unmatched to any gene: 6. For the CDR3, the DNA is TGTGCCAGCAGCCCCGGGACTAGACTCTACGAGCAGTACTTC. It encodes CASSPGTRLYEQYF.

This clonotype has ten or more counts. This sequence joins TRBV7-9 and TRBJ2-3; the match to TRBD2 covers 7 bases. This CDR3 contains 13 residues. Germline loops: CDR1 SEHNR, CDR2 FQNEAQ (reference sequence). V was clipped by 5 bases and J by 6 bases; unmatched bases: 5. The CDR3 spells CASSPAGVDTQYF. The DNA for the CDR3 is TGTGCCAGCAGCCCCGCGGGGGTGGATACGCAGTATTTT. The variable domain in full, with the rest retrieved from reference TRBV7-9 and TRBJ2-3, is DTGVSQNPRHKITKRGQNVTFRCDPISEHNRLYWYRQTLGQGPEFLTYFQNEAQLEKSRLLSDRFSAERPKGSFSTLEIQRTEQGDSAMYLCASSPAGVDTQYFGPGTRLTVL.

This chain connects TRBV12-3 or TRBV12-4 to TRBJ2-3, with 8 bases aligning to TRBD1. The trim removed 3 bases at V and 4 bases at J, leaving 3 bases unmatched. The CDR3 is 14 amino acids. The DNA for the CDR3 is TGTGCCAGCAGTTTGACAGGGGTAGCAGATACGCAGTATTTT. As protein: CASSLTGVADTQYF.

This clonotype was seen ten or more times. This chain links TRBV30 with TRBJ2-7; TRBD1 agrees at 10 bases. This CDR3 region has 16 residues. The V segment lost 5 bases and the J segment 3 bases; nucleotides outside the gene matches: 13. From germline, CDR1 is GTSNPN and CDR2 SVGIG (reference sequence). The CDR3 loop reads CAWSLLPGQGFYEQYF. The CDR3 coding sequence is TGTGCCTGGTCGCTTCTTCCGGGACAGGGGTTCTACGAGCAGTACTTC.

In its sample, this clonotype was seen many times. This chain connects TRBV27 to TRBJ2-7; D is uncertain. CDR1 and CDR2 (germline): MNHEY, SMNVEV (reference sequence). This CDR3 spans 15 amino acids. V was shortened by 5 bases and J by 0 bases, with 14 bases between the two germline ends. CDR3 region: CASSPSTRSSYEQYF. Written as DNA, the CDR3 is TGTGCCAGCAGTCCTTCGACGAGGAGCTCCTACGAGCAGTACTTC.